Sequencing of this T cell receptor (beta chain) was carried out in a study of cytomegalovirus exposure and HLA in healthy donors. The wider study: There were approximately 400 genotyped donors. Of these, 81% fell in the genetic ancestry cluster associated with self-reported Caucasian donors. General study points: In most subjects, TCR beta sequences reportedly gave accurate predictions of HLA-A and HLA-B alleles. According to a later analysis, most TCR beta chains associated with CMV appeared HLA-restricted.

Comments on this clone: Its antigen is unidentified.

With 60 Vbeta and 13 Jbeta primers, the PCR was carried out. Generated by immunoSEQ multiplex PCR, the TCRdb table keeps only in-frame clones and is missing some. There are approximately 190,000 clones in the sample; roughly 90% occur only once, and approximately 0.98% lies in the top ten. The V gene's germline CDR1 is SGHAT and CDR2 FQNNGV. V was pared by 6 bases and J by 0 bases, with 5 bases of the junction left unmatched. The CDR3 sequence is 14 residues long. The chain combines TRBV11-2 with TRBJ2-7, with 7 bases that match TRBD2. The sample taken for sequencing was PBMCs. This receptor was identified in a boy between 2 and 15 years old in good health and CMV-seronegative. CDR3 residues: CASRGLADSYEQYF. The CDR3 DNA is TGTGCCAGCAGGGGGCTAGCGGACTCCTACGAGCAGTACTTC. The full variable domain, its missing parts supplied by reference TRBV11-2 and TRBJ2-7, is EAGVAQSPRYKIIEKRQSVAFWCNPISGHATLYWYQQILGQGPKLLIQFQNNGVVDDSQLPKDRFSAERLKGVDSTLKIQPAKLEDSAVYLCASRGLADSYEQYFGPGTRLTVT.